The rows below give T cell receptor beta chains drawn from one sample of a study of blood T cells in healthy people across ages. TCRdb re-derived calls from the 5' RACE reads in MiXCR, one entry per CDR3 protein. This table holds 450,000 to 650,000 distinct CDR3 sequences, approximately 25% found once. A further study also used this sample, focusing on T cells of mothers and their children.

Specimen: blood. These receptors were obtained from a boy between 5 and 17 years old in good health. The conserved cysteine and the conserved F or W are not part of the CDR3 here.

TRBV7-9	ASSPRERGATYEQY
TRBV27	ASSSRGSGELF
TRBV7-6	ASSLVTGASGYEQY
TRBV18	ASSPPRGDAGEETQY
TRBV5-1	ASSSGTGVTEAF
TRBV7-9	ASSLGPGSDTEAF
TRBV27	ASSGQGVNEQY
TRBV4-2	ASSQEGGTGVYEQY
TRBV28	ASSLTGGGSPLH
TRBV28	ASSLTGGYTDTQY
TRBV18	ASSPIVLAGASTDTQY
TRBV27	ASSSITSGRHEQY
TRBV12-3/TRBV12-4	ASSLNGLAGGVEQF
TRBV28	ASSLVAGGRNIQY
TRBV6-1	ASSEVRATGELF
TRBV4-3	ASSQVLTGSEQY
TRBV12-3/TRBV12-4	ASSIRNNEQF
TRBV12-3/TRBV12-4	ASSPSGRMEF
TRBV7-4	ASSPVDSPNTEAF
TRBV5-5	ASSFFMTENTEAF
TRBV20-1	SARVRGTEYEQY
TRBV30	AWDLEGTSGGLLRETQY
TRBV6-6	ASSYSGTGGKDYEGYT
TRBV20-1	SASGETQY
TRBV11-2	ASSIYRGKALYDGYT
TRBV28	ASSTLIRRDRGNTEAF